The sequence of this T cell receptor (beta chain) was determined in a study of T-cell memory formation after mild COVID-19. Via MiXCR, TCRdb re-called the 5' RACE reads, giving one row per CDR3 protein. Here the sample spans roughly 600,000 distinct CDR3 sequences, 18% being singletons. The length of the CDR3 is 13 residues. V was cut by 0 bases and J by 6 bases, with 9 bases left in between. CDR1 LGHNA and CDR2 YSLEER come from the germline V gene. Material: PBMCs or a T cell subset sorted from them (not recorded which). This receptor was identified in an adult woman who had mild COVID-19 (a few samples of this study predate the infection). Cell type and time point are not known. The J gene is TRBJ2-7, the V gene TRBV4-3; D may be TRBD2 (5 bases). The CDR3 is CASSQDRAGEQYF. As DNA, the CDR3 is TGCGCCAGCAGCCAAGATCGGGCGGGCGAGCAGTACTTC.